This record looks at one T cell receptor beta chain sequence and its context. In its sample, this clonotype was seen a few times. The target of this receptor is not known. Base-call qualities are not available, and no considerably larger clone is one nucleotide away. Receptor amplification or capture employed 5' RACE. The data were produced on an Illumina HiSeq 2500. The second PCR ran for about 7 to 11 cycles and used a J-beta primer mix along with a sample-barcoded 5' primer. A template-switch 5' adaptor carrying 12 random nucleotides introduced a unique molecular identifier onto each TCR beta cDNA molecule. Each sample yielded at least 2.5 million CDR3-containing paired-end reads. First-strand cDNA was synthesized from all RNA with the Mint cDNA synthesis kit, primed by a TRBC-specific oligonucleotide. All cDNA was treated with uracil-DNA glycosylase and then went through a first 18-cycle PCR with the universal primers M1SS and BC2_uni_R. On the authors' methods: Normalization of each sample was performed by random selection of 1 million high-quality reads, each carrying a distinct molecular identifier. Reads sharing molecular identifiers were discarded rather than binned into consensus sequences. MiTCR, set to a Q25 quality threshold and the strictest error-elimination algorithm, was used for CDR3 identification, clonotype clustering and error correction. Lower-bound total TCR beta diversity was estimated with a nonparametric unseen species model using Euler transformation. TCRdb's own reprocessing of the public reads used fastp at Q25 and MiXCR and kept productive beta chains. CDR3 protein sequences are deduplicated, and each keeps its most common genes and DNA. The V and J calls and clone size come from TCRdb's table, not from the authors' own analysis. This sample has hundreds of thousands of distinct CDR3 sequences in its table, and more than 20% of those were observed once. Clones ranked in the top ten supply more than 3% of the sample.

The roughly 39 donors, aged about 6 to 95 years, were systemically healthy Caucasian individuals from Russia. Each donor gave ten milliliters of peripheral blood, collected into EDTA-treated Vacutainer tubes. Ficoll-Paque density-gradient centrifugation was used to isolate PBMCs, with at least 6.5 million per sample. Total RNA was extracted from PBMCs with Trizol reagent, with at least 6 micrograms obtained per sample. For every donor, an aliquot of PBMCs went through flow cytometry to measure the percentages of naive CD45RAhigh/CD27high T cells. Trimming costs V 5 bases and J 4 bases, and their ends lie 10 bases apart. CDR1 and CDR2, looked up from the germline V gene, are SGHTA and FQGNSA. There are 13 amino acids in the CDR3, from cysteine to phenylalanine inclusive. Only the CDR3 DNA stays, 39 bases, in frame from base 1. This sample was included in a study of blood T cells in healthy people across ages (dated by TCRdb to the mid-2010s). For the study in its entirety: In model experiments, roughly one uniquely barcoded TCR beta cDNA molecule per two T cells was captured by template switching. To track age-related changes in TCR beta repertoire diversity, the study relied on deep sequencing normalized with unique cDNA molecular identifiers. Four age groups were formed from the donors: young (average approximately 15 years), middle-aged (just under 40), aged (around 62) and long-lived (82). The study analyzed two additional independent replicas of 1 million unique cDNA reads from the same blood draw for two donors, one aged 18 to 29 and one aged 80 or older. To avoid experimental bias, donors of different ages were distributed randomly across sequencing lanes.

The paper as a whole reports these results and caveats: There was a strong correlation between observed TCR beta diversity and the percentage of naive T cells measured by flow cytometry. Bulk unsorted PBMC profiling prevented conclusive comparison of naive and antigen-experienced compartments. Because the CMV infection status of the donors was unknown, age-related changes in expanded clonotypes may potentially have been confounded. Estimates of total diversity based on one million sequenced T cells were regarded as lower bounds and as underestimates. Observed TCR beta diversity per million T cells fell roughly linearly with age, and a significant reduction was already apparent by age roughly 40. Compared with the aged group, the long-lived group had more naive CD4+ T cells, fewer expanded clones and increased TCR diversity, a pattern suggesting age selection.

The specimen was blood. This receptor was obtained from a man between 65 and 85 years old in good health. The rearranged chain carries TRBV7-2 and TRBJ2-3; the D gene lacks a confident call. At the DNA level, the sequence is TGTGCCAGCAGCACACAGATCGCAGATACGCAGTATTTT. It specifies CASSTQIADTQYF.